The TCR beta chain described here comes from a study of beta chain features in type 1 diabetes. Study-wide context: What patients shared with healthy donors was a similar profile of age, gender and cell yields.

This clone occurred a few times. The CDR3 is made up of 15 amino acids. Germline V lookup: CDR1 ENHRY, CDR2 SYGVKD. Trimming stripped 2 bases from V and 5 bases from J, with 15 bases between. Every bit of the isolated RNA underwent reverse transcription, so sequencing read expressed TCRB transcripts. Clones were sequenced by immunoSEQ multiplex PCR, and TCRdb holds only the in-frame ones, with some missing. This sample has fewer than 25,000 clones; 50% occur once, and the top ten carry roughly 0.4%. Sample: stem cell memory CD4+ T cells from blood. This clonotype originated in a young man in good health. The gene calls are TRBV10-3 and TRBJ2-5, with a tentative D call TRBD1 (5 bases). CDR3 protein: CAISEDRPYGETQYF. The CDR3, as DNA: TGTGCCATCAGTGAGGACAGACCCTACGGGGAGACCCAGTACTTC.